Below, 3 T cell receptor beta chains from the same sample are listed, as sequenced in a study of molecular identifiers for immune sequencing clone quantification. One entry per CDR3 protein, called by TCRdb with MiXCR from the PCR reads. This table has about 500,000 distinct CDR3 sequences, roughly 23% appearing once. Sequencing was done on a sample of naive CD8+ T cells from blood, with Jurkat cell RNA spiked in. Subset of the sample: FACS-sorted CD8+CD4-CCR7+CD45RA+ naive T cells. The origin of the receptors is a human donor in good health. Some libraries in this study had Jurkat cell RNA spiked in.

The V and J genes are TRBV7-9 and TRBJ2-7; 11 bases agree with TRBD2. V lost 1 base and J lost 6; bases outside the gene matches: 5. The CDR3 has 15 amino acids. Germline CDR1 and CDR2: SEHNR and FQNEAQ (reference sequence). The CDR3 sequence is CASSLVTSGSGEQYF. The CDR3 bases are TGTGCCAGCAGCTTAGTTACTAGCGGGAGTGGCGAGCAGTACTTC. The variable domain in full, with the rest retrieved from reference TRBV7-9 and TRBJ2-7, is DTGVSQNPRHKITKRGQNVTFRCDPISEHNRLYWYRQTLGQGPEFLTYFQNEAQLEKSRLLSDRFSAERPKGSFSTLEIQRTEQGDSAMYLCASSLVTSGSGEQYFGPGTRLTVT.

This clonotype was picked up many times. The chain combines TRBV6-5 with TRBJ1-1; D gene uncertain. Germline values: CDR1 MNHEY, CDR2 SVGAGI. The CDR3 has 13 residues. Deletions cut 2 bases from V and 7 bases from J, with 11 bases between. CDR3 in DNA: TGTGCCAGCAGTTACACCGAATCGAGTGAAGCTTTCTTT. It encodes CASSYTESSEAFF.

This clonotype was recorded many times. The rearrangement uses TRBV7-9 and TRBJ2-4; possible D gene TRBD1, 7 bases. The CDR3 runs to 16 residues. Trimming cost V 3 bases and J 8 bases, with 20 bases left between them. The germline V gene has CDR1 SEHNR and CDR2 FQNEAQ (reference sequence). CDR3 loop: CASSLIGGTVGDIQYF. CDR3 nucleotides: TGTGCCAGCAGCTTGATCGGCGGGACAGTTGGTGACATTCAGTACTTC.